This paragraph reports one T cell receptor (beta chain). Its antigen is currently not known. The sample holds no much larger clone one base away, and base qualities are not on file. The CDR3 numbers 14 residues from cysteine through phenylalanine. The kept DNA is CDR3 alone, 42 bases in frame from the first base. Between the V and J ends, shortened by 5 bases and 7 bases respectively, the junction contains 15 bases. Via the germline V gene (reference sequence), CDR1 is LNHDA and CDR2 SQIVND. Sample time point, as interpreted from the label and publication: after dendritic cell vaccination, including at tumor progression/relapse. To be selected, patients needed enough residual fresh-frozen tumor tissue and more than two years of available survival data. An isocitrate dehydrogenase mutation was not carried by any of the glioblastoma patients, although molecular status was otherwise variable. PBMC were collected before vaccination, two weeks after the third vaccination, and at tumor progression if progression occurred. The Qiagen DNeasy Blood extraction Kit was used for extraction of genomic DNA.

The sample belongs to a study of glioma-infiltrating T cells after dendritic cell vaccination (dated by TCRdb to between 2015 and 2016). The study in broad terms: The cohort comprised about 15 glioblastoma patients from Phase I and II dendritic cell vaccination trials, 9 newly diagnosed and 6 with recurrent disease. Between the early 2000s and the early 2010s, the patients were given dendritic cell vaccination pulsed with autologous tumor lysate. The vaccine consisted of monocyte-derived dendritic cells cultured less than eight days with IL-4 and GM-CSF, then pulsed overnight with autologous tumor lysate. Patients received three intradermal dendritic cell vaccine injections at biweekly intervals in the arm below the axilla. In glioblastoma patients vaccinated with dendritic cells, deep sequencing of TCR beta CDR3 regions served to measure tumor-infiltrating lymphocyte content and to compare repertoires between tumor and blood. Survival after dendritic cell vaccination was correlated with TCR sequencing metrics, including TIL content and tumor-blood repertoire overlap. On the study overall, not on this receptor specifically: TCR clonality showed no direct relationship with survival, which suggests that a diverse polyclonal response may be important. The TCR overlap response model with three groups was called speculative and said to need prospective validation. Longer time to progression and overall survival after dendritic cell vaccination were predicted by higher estimated pretreatment TIL content. The cohort was small and heterogeneous, few patients had complete blood and tumor sets, and even fewer had initial-recurrent tumor pairs.

TCRB CDR3 regions were amplified from about 2 ug genomic DNA, or all available DNA if less, using the immunoSEQ assay. The multiplex PCR employed 60 forward primers targeting TCR V beta segments and 13 reverse primers targeting J beta segments. Synthetic control templates were spiked into each sample at limiting dilution to estimate reads per starting template. Reads of 87 bp were generated by sequencing on the Illumina HiSeq System. Per the source publication's procedure: PCR and sequencing errors were removed by merging closely related sequences with a nearest neighbor algorithm. TCR overlap was defined as the percentage of unique tumor TCR beta sequences that were also found in the peripheral blood of the same patient. TCRdb re-hosts the immuneACCESS table, in-frame sequences only. Its copies lack some clones; in the studies checked, an unresolved V gene accounts for under half of them, and the cause for the rest is not known. V, J and clone size were drawn from that table, and D and trimming were deduced from the DNA. A total of more than 45,000 clones appear in this sample, just under 85% of them only once. Together, the top ten hold about a sixth of the sample.

This clonotype was sampled from a human donor with glioblastoma. Recombination joined TRBV19 with TRBJ2-4, with TRBD2 tentatively as D gene (5 bases match). The starting material was blood, obtained after dendritic cell vaccination. The DNA sequence is TGTGCCAGTAGTCTCGGGATAAGAGGGAACATTCAGTACTTC. Its amino acids are CASSLGIRGNIQYF.